This is a list of T cell receptor beta chains from one sample in a study of radiotherapy plus CTLA-4 blockade in lung cancer. Using immunoSEQ multiplex PCR, the repertoire was profiled, and TCRdb retains in-frame clones only, with some absent. Among tens of thousands of clones listed, around 86% were seen once. Material: peripheral blood, obtained from a patient treated with radiotherapy plus ipilimumab. All receptors derive from a human donor with non-small cell lung cancer that progressed on radiotherapy plus ipilimumab. Both conserved end residues are part of each CDR3. A D gene is named only where the DNA matches it firmly. Expanded clones get a size class; other rows say once, few or many, or leave the size out.

>few|TRBV6-5|-|TRBJ1-2
TGTGCCACCTACAGCCTCTATGGCTACACCTTC
CATYSLYGYTF
>-|TRBV5-1|TRBD1|TRBJ2-2
TGCGCCAGCAGCTGGGGGTTCACAGGGGCCCACGCGAACACCGGGGAGCTGTTTTTT
CASSWGFTGAHANTGELFF
>-|TRBV5-1|-|TRBJ2-2
TGCGCCAGCAGCTTGCTCGGCCCCTGGGACACCGGGGAGCTGTTTTTT
CASSLLGPWDTGELFF
>-|TRBV5-1|TRBD1|TRBJ1-1
TGCGCCAGCAGCCTGGGACAGGAGAACACTGAAGCTTTCTTT
CASSLGQENTEAFF
>-|TRBV5-4|-|TRBJ1-1
TGTGCCAGCAGCTTCAAGGGGGAAGCTTTCTTT
CASSFKGEAFF
>-|TRBV7-2|-|TRBJ2-7
TGTGCCAGCAGAGCCACGGGGGAGCAGTACTTC
CASRATGEQYF
>-|TRBV7-9|-|TRBJ1-1
TGTGCCAGCAGCGCACAGGGGAACACTGAAGCTTTCTTT
CASSAQGNTEAFF
>few|TRBV7-9|-|TRBJ2-1
TGTGCCAGCAGCTTAGAAGGGGCGGGGACCTACAATGAGCAGTTCTTC
CASSLEGAGTYNEQFF
>-|TRBV7-2|TRBD1|TRBJ1-2
TGTGCCAGCAGTAGCTGGGACAGGGGGAACTATGGCTACACCTTC
CASSSWDRGNYGYTF
>-|TRBV5-1|-|TRBJ2-3
TGCGCCAGCAGCGAGGGACAAGGCACAGATACGCAGTATTTT
CASSEGQGTDTQYF
>-|TRBV11-2|TRBD2|TRBJ2-1
TGTGCCAGCAGCCGTTTTAGCGGGTCGTACAATGAGCAGTTCTTC
CASSRFSGSYNEQFF
>-|TRBV5-1|TRBD2|TRBJ2-5
TGCGCCAGCAGCTTGGAGTGGGCTAGCGGGGGATTAGGGACCCAGTACTTC
CASSLEWASGGLGTQYF
>-|TRBV18|-|TRBJ2-5
TGTGCCAGCTCACGAGAAAAACAGGGCCCTAAGTACTTC
CASSREKQGPKYF
>-|TRBV7-2|-|TRBJ1-2
TGTGCCAGCAGCCCACCGAAGGGACACAGCTCCGGCTACACCTTC
CASSPPKGHSSGYTF
>-|TRBV7-2|-|TRBJ2-5
TGTGCCAGCGCGGAGGGGGGGTTACGAGAAGAGACCCAGTACTTC
CASAEGGLREETQYF
>-|TRBV6-4|TRBD1|TRBJ2-2
TGTGCCAGCAGTGACTCGTGGACAGGGGGTACCGGGGAGCTGTTTTTT
CASSDSWTGGTGELFF
>-|TRBV11-3|TRBD2|TRBJ2-1
TGTGCCAGCAGCTTAGACCTAGCGGGGTACAATGAGCAGTTCTTC
CASSLDLAGYNEQFF
>-|TRBV7-9|-|TRBJ2-3
TGTGCCAGCAGCTTAAGTCACAATACGCAGTATTTT
CASSLSHNTQYF
>-|TRBV5-6|-|TRBJ1-2
TGTGCCAGCAGCGCTTGGGGGGTGATTAACTATGGCTACACCTTC
CASSAWGVINYGYTF
>once|TRBV7-2|-|TRBJ2-2
TGTGCCAGCAGCTTAGCTGGACAGAACACCGGGGAGCTGTTTTTT
CASSLAGQNTGELFF
>-|TRBV6-4|-|TRBJ2-3
TGTGCCAGCAGTGTGGAGGATACAGATACGCAGTATTTT
CASSVEDTDTQYF
>once|TRBV7-2|TRBD2|TRBJ2-1
TGTGCCAGCAGCCCGGGACTAGCGGGAAAGGAGCAGTTCTTC
CASSPGLAGKEQFF
>-|TRBV11-3|-|TRBJ1-2
TGTGCCAGCAGCCGGGGGGACCGCTATGGCTACACCTTC
CASSRGDRYGYTF
>once|TRBV30|-|TRBJ1-2
TGTGCCTGGGACCGGGTAGTGGACTATGGCTACACCTTC
CAWDRVVDYGYTF
>-|TRBV9|-|TRBJ2-5
TGTGCCAGCAGCGTAGGGGGAGTTGGGGAGGAGACCCAGTACTTC
CASSVGGVGEETQYF
>-|TRBV7-8|-|TRBJ2-5
TGTGCCAGCAGCGGAGCGGGTGGGGGGAAAGAGACCCAGTACTTC
CASSGAGGGKETQYF
>few|TRBV5-8|-|TRBJ2-1
TGTGCCAGCAGCCGGGACACCTACAATGAGCAGTTCTTC
CASSRDTYNEQFF
>-|TRBV14|TRBD1|TRBJ1-2
TGTGCCAGCAGCCAAGATCTATGGGACAGATATGGCTACACCTTC
CASSQDLWDRYGYTF
>-|TRBV6-1|TRBD1|TRBJ2-1
TGTGCCAGCAGAACAGGGGGCTCCTACAATGAGCAGTTCTTC
CASRTGGSYNEQFF
>-|TRBV30|TRBD1|TRBJ1-5
TGTGCCTGGAGGGGCAGGGGGGCAAATCAGCCCCAGCATTTT
CAWRGRGANQPQHF
>-|TRBV6-5|-|TRBJ1-2
TGTGCCAGCAGTTACTGGGGGACGCACTATGGCTACACCTTC
CASSYWGTHYGYTF
>-|TRBV7-3|TRBD2|TRBJ2-3
TGTGCCAGCAGCTTAAGTGGCGGGGGGCCATCGGATACGCAGTATTTT
CASSLSGGGPSDTQYF
>once|TRBV15|-|TRBJ2-7
TGTGCCACCAGTCCGGCCCCACCCAAATACGAGCAGTACTTC
CATSPAPPKYEQYF
>once|TRBV7-8|-|TRBJ1-2
TGTGCCAGCAGCTATTCGGACACCCCGGGGGGCTACACCTTC
CASSYSDTPGGYTF
>-|TRBV7-2|-|TRBJ1-4
TGTGCCAGCAGCGCACAGACAACAACTAATGAAAAACTGTTTTTT
CASSAQTTTNEKLFF
>-|TRBV28|-|TRBJ2-5
TGTGCCAGCGTCTCCCTGGACAGCCAAGAGACCCAGTACTTC
CASVSLDSQETQYF
>-|TRBV5-1|TRBD1|TRBJ2-3
TGCGCCAGCAGCCCGACAGGGGGCCTGCTAACAGATACGCAGTATTTT
CASSPTGGLLTDTQYF
>-|TRBV30|-|TRBJ1-1
TGTGCCTGGATGGGTGTCACTGAAGCTTTCTTT
CAWMGVTEAFF
>-|TRBV4-2|TRBD2|TRBJ2-1
TGTGCCAGCAGCCAAGAGGGAGCGGGGCCCCCGTACAATGAGCAGTTCTTC
CASSQEGAGPPYNEQFF
>-|TRBV4-1|-|TRBJ2-5
TGCGCCAGCAGCCAAGACGGCTTACAAGAGACCCAGTACTTC
CASSQDGLQETQYF